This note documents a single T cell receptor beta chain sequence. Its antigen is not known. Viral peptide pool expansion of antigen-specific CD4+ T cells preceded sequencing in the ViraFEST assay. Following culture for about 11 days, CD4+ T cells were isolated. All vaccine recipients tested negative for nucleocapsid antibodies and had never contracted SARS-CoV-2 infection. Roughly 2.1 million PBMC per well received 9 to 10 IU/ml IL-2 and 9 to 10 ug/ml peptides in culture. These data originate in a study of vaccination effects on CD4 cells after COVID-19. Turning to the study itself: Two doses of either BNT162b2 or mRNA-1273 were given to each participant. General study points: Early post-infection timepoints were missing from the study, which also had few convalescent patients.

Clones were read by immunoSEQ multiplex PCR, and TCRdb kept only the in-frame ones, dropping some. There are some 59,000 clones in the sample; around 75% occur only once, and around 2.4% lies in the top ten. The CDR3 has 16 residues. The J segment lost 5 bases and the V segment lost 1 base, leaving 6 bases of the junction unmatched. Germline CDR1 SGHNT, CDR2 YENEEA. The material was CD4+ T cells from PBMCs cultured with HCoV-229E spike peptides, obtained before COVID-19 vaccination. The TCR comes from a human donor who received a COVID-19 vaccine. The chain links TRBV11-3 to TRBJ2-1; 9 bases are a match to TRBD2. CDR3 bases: TGTGCCAGCAGCTTAGGGGCGGGGGGGATAAACAATGAGCAGTTCTTC. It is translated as CASSLGAGGINNEQFF.